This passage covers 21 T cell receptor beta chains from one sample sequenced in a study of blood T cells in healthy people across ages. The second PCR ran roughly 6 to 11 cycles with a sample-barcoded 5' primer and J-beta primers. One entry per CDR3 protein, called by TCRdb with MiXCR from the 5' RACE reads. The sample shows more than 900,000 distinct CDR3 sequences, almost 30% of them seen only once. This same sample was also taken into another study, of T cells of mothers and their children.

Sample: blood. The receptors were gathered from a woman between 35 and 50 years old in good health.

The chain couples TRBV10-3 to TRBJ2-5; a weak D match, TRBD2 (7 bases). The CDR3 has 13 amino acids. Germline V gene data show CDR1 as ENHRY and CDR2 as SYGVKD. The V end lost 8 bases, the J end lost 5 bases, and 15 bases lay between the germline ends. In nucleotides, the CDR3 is TGTGCCATCGGGGCGGGGGCTCGGGAGACCCAGTACTTC. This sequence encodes CAIGAGARETQYF.

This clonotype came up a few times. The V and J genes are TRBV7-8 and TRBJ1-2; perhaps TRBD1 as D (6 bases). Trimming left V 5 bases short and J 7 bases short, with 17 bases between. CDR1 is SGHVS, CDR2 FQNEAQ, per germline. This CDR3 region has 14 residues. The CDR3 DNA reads TGTGCCAGCAGCCCCCCTAGCGGGGGGCCTGGCTACACCTTC. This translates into CASSPPSGGPGYTF.

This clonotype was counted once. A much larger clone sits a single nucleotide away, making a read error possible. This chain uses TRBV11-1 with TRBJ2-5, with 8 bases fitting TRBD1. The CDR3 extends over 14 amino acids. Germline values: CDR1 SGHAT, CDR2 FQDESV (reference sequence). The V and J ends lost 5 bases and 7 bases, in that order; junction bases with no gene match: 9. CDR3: CASSDGQGERTQYF. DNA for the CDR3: TGTGCCAGCAGCGACGGACAGGGAGAACGGACCCAGTACTTC.

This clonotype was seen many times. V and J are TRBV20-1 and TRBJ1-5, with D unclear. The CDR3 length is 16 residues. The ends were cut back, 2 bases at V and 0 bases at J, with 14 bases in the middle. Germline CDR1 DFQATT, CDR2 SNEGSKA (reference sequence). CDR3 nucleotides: TGCAGTGCTAGACGAAGGGCGCCCGATAGCAATCAGCCCCAGCATTTT. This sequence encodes CSARRRAPDSNQPQHF.

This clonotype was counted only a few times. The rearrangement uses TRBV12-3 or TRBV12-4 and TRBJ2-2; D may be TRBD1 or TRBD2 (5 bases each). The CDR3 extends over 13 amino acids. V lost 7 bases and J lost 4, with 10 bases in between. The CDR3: CASKAGSTGELFF. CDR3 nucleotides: TGTGCCAGCAAGGCAGGGAGCACCGGGGAGCTGTTTTTT.

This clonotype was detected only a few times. The CDR3 spells CASSPGSSNEKLFF. CDR3 nucleotides: TGCGCCAGCAGCCCAGGGAGCTCTAATGAAAAACTGTTTTTT. The rearrangement joins TRBV5-1 to TRBJ1-4; perhaps TRBD1 as D (5 bases). V dropped 4 bases and J dropped 3 bases, with 10 bases sitting between them. The length of the CDR3 is 14 residues. CDR1 is SGHRS, CDR2 YFSETQ, per germline.

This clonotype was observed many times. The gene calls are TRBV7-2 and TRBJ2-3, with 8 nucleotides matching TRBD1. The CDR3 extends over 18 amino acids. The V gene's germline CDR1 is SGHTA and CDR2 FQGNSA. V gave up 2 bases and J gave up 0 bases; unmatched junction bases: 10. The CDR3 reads CASSLIAGRGRSTDTQYF. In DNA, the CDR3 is TGTGCCAGCAGCTTAATTGCAGGCAGGGGGCGAAGCACAGATACGCAGTATTTT.

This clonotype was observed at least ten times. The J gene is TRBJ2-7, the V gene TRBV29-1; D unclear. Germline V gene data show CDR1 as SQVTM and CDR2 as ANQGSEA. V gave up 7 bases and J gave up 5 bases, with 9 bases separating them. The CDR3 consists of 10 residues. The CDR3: CSATHNEQYF. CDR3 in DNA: TGCAGCGCTACCCACAACGAGCAGTACTTC.

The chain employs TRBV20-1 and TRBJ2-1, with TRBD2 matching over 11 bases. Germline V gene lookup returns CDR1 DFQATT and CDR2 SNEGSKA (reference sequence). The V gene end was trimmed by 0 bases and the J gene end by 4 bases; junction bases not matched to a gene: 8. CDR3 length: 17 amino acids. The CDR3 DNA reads TGCAGTGCTAGAGATGGGGGCGGACTAGCGGGTTACAATGAGCAGTTCTTC. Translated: CSARDGGGLAGYNEQFF.

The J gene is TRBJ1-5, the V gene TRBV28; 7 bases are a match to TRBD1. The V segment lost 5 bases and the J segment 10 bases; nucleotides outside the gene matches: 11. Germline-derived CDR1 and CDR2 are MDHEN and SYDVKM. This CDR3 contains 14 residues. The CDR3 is CASSIRQGAQPQHF. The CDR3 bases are TGTGCCAGCAGTATCCGACAGGGAGCTCAACCCCAGCATTTT.

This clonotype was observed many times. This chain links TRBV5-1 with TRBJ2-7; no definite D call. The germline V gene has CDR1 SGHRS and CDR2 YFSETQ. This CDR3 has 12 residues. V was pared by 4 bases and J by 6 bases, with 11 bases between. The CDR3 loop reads CASSVDQAEQYF. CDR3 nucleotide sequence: TGCGCCAGCAGCGTTGACCAGGCCGAGCAGTACTTC.

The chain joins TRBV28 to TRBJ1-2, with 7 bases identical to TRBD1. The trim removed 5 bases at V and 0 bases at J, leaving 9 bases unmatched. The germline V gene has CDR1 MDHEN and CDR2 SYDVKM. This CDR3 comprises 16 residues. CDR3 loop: CASSTSGGRANYGYTF. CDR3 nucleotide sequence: TGTGCCAGCAGTACCTCAGGGGGTCGAGCTAACTATGGCTACACCTTC.

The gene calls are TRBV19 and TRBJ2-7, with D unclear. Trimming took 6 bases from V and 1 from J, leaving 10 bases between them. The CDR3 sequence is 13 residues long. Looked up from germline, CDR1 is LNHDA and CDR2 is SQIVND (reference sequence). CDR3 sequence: CASRIGQSYEQYF. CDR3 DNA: TGTGCCAGTAGGATTGGGCAGTCCTACGAGCAGTACTTC.

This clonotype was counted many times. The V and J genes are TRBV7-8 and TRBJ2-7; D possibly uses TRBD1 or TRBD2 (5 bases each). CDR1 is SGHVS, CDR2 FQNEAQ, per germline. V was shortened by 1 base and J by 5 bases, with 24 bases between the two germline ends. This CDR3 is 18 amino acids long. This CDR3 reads CASSLVYILLGEVNEQYF. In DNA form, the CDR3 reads TGTGCCAGCAGCTTAGTGTATATATTGTTGGGGGAAGTCAACGAGCAGTACTTC.

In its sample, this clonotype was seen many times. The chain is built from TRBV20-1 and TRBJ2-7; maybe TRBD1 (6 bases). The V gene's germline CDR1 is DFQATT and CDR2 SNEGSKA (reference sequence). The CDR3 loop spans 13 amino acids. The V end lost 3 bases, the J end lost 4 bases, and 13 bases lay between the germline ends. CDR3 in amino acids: CSARDREKYEQYF. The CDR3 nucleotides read TGCAGTGCTAGGGACAGAGAAAAGTACGAGCAGTACTTC.

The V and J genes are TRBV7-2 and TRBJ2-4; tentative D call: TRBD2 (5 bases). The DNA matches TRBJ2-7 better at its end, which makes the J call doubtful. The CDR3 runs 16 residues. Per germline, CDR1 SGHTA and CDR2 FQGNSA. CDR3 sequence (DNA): TGTGCCAGCAGCTTATCCTGGGCCTCCTCGGGAAGCGAGCAGTACTTC. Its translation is CASSLSWASSGSEQYF.

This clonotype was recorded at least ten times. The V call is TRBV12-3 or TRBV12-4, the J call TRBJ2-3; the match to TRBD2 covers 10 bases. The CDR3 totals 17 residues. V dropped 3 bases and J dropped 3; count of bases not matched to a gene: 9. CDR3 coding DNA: TGTGCCAGCAGTTTCGGGTGGCTAGCGGGGGCTACAGATACGCAGTATTTT. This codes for CASSFGWLAGATDTQYF.

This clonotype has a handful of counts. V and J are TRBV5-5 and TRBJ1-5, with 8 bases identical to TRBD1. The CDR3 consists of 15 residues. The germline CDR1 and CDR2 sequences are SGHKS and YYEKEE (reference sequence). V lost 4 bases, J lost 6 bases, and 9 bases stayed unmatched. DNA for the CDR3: TGTGCCAGCAGCACCCGGACAGGGATTGTTCAGCCCCAGCATTTT. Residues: CASSTRTGIVQPQHF.

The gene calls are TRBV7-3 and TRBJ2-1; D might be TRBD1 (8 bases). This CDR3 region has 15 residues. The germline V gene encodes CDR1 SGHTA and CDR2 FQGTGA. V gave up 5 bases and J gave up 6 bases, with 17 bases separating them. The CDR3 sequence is CASSAYNRGGNEQFF. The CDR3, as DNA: TGTGCCAGCAGCGCCTATAACAGGGGGGGCAATGAGCAGTTCTTC.

CDR3 amino acids: CASREEGLLVTEAFF. The CDR3 nucleotides are TGTGCCAGCAGGGAGGAAGGTTTGCTTGTCACTGAAGCTTTCTTT. This chain joins TRBV28 and TRBJ1-1; the D is unclear. The ends were cut back, 6 bases at V and 4 bases at J, with 18 bases in the middle. Germline values: CDR1 MDHEN, CDR2 SYDVKM. The CDR3 has 15 amino acids.

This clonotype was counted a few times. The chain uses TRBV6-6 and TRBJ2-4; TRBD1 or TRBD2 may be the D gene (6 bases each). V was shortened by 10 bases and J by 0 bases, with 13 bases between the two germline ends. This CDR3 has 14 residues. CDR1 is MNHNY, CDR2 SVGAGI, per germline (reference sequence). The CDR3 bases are TGTGCCACCCTAAAGGGGGGAGCCAAAAACATTCAGTACTTC. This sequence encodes CATLKGGAKNIQYF.